Following are 19 T cell receptor beta chains from one sample sequenced in a study of T cells in Graves' hyperthyroidism and ophthalmopathy. Researchers amplified the TCR beta CDR3 regions from RNA transcripts. Researchers ran a first-round RT-PCR on the TCR CDR3 using the HTBI primer set. TCRdb fed the multiplex PCR reads into MiXCR, producing one record per CDR3 protein. The sample shows 500,000 to 550,000 distinct CDR3 sequences, about a fifth of them seen only once. Material for sequencing was blood. Receptors originate from a man aged 18 to 30 with Graves' hyperthyroidism.

This clonotype was counted many times. The rearrangement uses TRBV28 and TRBJ2-2; a weak D match, TRBD2 (5 bases). The germline CDR1 and CDR2 sequences are MDHEN and SYDVKM. The CDR3 runs 15 residues. Trimming took 7 bases from V and 2 from J, leaving 14 bases between them. This chain's CDR3 is CASISSTGNTGELFF. For the CDR3, the DNA is TGTGCCAGCATCTCTTCGACGGGAAACACCGGGGAGCTGTTTTTT.

The J gene is TRBJ2-7, the V gene TRBV6-1, with TRBD2 as a possible D gene (6 bases). Between the trimmed V and J ends, which lost 6 bases and 6 bases, there was a span of 15 bases. The germline V gene encodes CDR1 MNHNS and CDR2 SASEGT. The CDR3 is made up of 13 amino acids. Here the CDR3 DNA reads TGTGCCAGCAGGGCCGCGGGACGGGGCGAGCAGTACTTC. Its protein is CASRAAGRGEQYF.

Regarding this clonotype: At one end the junction does not follow the germline gene, possibly because of a read error. CDR3: CASSLVGQDYEQCF. The CDR3 coding sequence is TGTGCCAGCAGCTTAGTAGGACAGGACTACGAGCAGTGCTTC. This chain joins TRBV7-8 and TRBJ2-7; TRBD1 is a possible D gene (7 bases). This CDR3 contains 14 residues. The V gene's germline CDR1 is SGHVS and CDR2 FQNEAQ.

The table lists this clonotype with a few counts. Sequence at one end of the junction differs from germline and may be a read error. The chain uses TRBV6-1 and TRBJ1-5; no clear D. This CDR3 spans 13 amino acids. The germline gives CDR1 MNHNS, CDR2 SASEGT. CDR3 amino acids: CASSDTANQPQHF. CDR3 DNA: TGTGCCAGCAGTGACACGGCCAATCAGCCTCAGCATTTT.

The V call is TRBV13, the J call TRBJ2-5; 13 nucleotides line up with TRBD2. The germline V gene encodes CDR1 PRHDT and CDR2 FYEKMQ (reference sequence). Germline trimming cut 4 bases from V and 5 bases from J; bases unmatched to any gene: 7. The length of the CDR3 is 16 residues. The CDR3 DNA is TGTGCCAGCAGCTCACTAGCGGGAGGGCCTAGGGAGACCCAGTACTTC. It encodes CASSSLAGGPRETQYF. The full variable domain, completed using reference TRBV13 and TRBJ2-5, is AAGVIQSPRHLIKEKRETATLKCYPIPRHDTVYWYQQGPGQDPQFLISFYEKMQSDKGSIPDRFSAQQFSDYHSELNMSSLELGDSALYFCASSSLAGGPRETQYFGPGTRLLVL.

This clonotype was seen ten or more times. This rearrangement joins TRBV30 to TRBJ1-1; D may be TRBD1 (6 bases). Per the germline V gene, CDR1 is GTSNPN and CDR2 is SVGIG (reference sequence). The ends were cut back, 0 bases at V and 1 base at J, with 12 bases in the middle. The CDR3 extends over 15 amino acids. CDR3 residues: CAWSVREQGNTEAFF. For the CDR3, the DNA is TGTGCCTGGAGTGTACGGGAACAGGGGAACACTGAAGCTTTCTTT.

This clonotype has at least ten counts. The chain links TRBV18 to TRBJ2-7, with 8 bases matching TRBD1. CDR3 length equals 15 residues. Germline trimming cut 2 bases from V and 0 bases from J; bases unmatched to any gene: 3. CDR1 and CDR2 (germline): KGHSH, LQKENI. CDR3 in DNA: TGTGCCAGCTCACCAAGACAGGGGAACTCCTACGAGCAGTACTTC. It codes for CASSPRQGNSYEQYF. The whole variable domain, remainder taken from reference TRBV18 and TRBJ2-7, is NAGVMQNPRHLVRRRGQEARLRCSPMKGHSHVYWYRQLPEEGLKFMVYLQKENIIDESGMPKERFSAEFPKEGPSILRIQQVVRGDSAAYFCASSPRQGNSYEQYFGPGTRLTVT.

This clonotype has ten or more counts. The rearrangement joins TRBV19 to TRBJ2-2; D may be TRBD2 (6 bases). The germline gives CDR1 LNHDA, CDR2 SQIVND (reference sequence). Trimming shortened V by 3 bases and J by 5 bases, and 13 bases separated the two germline ends. This CDR3 spans 15 amino acids. CDR3 in amino acids: CASSMWGVMTGELFF. DNA of the CDR3: TGTGCCAGTAGTATGTGGGGGGTTATGACCGGGGAGCTGTTTTTT.

The rearrangement uses TRBV7-9 and TRBJ2-7; D is undetermined. The ends were cut back, 5 bases at V and 1 base at J, with 9 bases in the middle. The CDR3 length is 13 residues. CDR1 SEHNR and CDR2 FQNEAQ come from the germline V gene (reference sequence). The CDR3 sequence is CASSRPESYEQYF. CDR3 nucleotide sequence: TGTGCCAGCAGCCGACCGGAGTCCTACGAGCAGTACTTC.

This clonotype was counted ten times or more. The chain recombines TRBV6-1 with TRBJ2-7; TRBD1 aligns across 8 bases. This CDR3 comprises 15 residues. Germline V gene sequence: CDR1 MNHNS, CDR2 SASEGT. V was pared by 3 bases and J by 2 bases, with 6 bases of the junction left unmatched. The CDR3 sequence is CASSDRDRSTYEQYF. In DNA, the CDR3 is TGTGCCAGCAGTGACCGGGACAGGAGTACCTACGAGCAGTACTTC.

The V call is TRBV6-1, the J call TRBJ1-2, with D uncertain. V was cut by 1 base and J by 3 bases, with 6 bases left in between. Germline V lookup: CDR1 MNHNS, CDR2 SASEGT. This CDR3 is built from 13 residues. The CDR3 reads CASSEVLDYGYTF. CDR3 DNA: TGTGCCAGCAGTGAAGTCCTTGACTATGGCTACACCTTC.

The gene calls are TRBV2 and TRBJ2-7, with 11 nucleotides matching TRBD2. J was trimmed by 3 bases and V by 6 bases; bases with no gene match: 1. In germline, CDR1 is SNHLY, CDR2 FYNNEI. There are 13 residues in the CDR3. The CDR3 sequence: CASRTSGVYEQYF. The CDR3 DNA reads TGTGCCAGCAGGACTAGCGGGGTCTACGAGCAGTACTTC.

V is TRBV4-1 and J is TRBJ1-1; D is ambiguous. This CDR3 spans 13 amino acids. V lost 2 bases, J lost 7 bases, and 11 bases lay in between. Per the germline V gene, CDR1 is MGHRA and CDR2 is YSYEKL. The CDR3 DNA reads as TGCGCCAGCAGCCAAATTGATTCTGTTGAAGCTTTCTTT. Amino acid sequence: CASSQIDSVEAFF.

Ten or more counts support this clonotype. This chain uses TRBV6-1 with TRBJ1-1; D unclear. Germline CDR1 MNHNS, CDR2 SASEGT. The V end lost 7 bases, the J end lost 4 bases, and 19 bases lay between the germline ends. The length of the CDR3 is 15 residues. The CDR3 nucleotides read TGTGCCAGCAAAGGCGGCCGGCCGTTGGGCACTGAAGCTTTCTTT. It encodes CASKGGRPLGTEAFF.

In this sample, this clonotype turned up a few times. The V gene is TRBV9, the J gene TRBJ2-2, with D maybe TRBD1 (6 bases). The CDR3 runs to 16 residues. V lost 3 bases and J 2 bases, leaving 14 bases between the germline ends. Germline V gene data show CDR1 as SGDLS and CDR2 as YYNGEE. CDR3 loop: CASSDRHRDNTGELFF. CDR3 DNA sequence: TGTGCCAGCAGCGACCGCCACAGGGACAACACCGGGGAGCTGTTTTTT.

This clonotype was seen repeatedly, ten times or more. This chain connects TRBV6-1 to TRBJ1-2, with unresolved D. Germline CDR1 reads MNHNS; CDR2 reads SASEGT. This CDR3 is 13 amino acids long. V lost 4 bases and J 7 bases, leaving 13 bases between the germline ends. The CDR3 region has the DNA TGTGCCAGCAGTGCCAGGACGCTCTTTGGCTACACCTTC. Encoded protein: CASSARTLFGYTF.

This clonotype came up a few times. The chain is built from TRBV5-1 and TRBJ2-7, with TRBD1 matching over 10 bases. The CDR3 runs 15 residues. Germline CDR1 reads SGHRS; CDR2 reads YFSETQ. Losses at the gene ends were 2 bases for V and 5 bases for J; bases not matched to a gene: 7. The CDR3 region is CASSFPRDRGDEQYF. The CDR3, as DNA: TGCGCCAGCAGCTTCCCTCGGGACAGGGGCGACGAGCAGTACTTC.

This clonotype was recorded at least ten times. The V and J genes are TRBV4-2 and TRBJ2-7; the D call may be TRBD1 or TRBD2 (5 bases each). V was cut by 1 base and J by 4 bases, with 17 bases left in between. There are 16 residues in the CDR3. CDR1 and CDR2 from the germline V gene are LGHNA and YNFKEQ. CDR3 sequence: CASSQGGARGMYEQYF. The CDR3 region has the DNA TGTGCCAGCAGCCAAGGGGGCGCGAGGGGCATGTACGAGCAGTACTTC.

Many counts were recorded for this clonotype. The rearrangement uses TRBV11-2 and TRBJ1-1, with D uncertain. From germline, CDR1 is SGHAT and CDR2 FQNNGV. The CDR3 is made up of 13 amino acids. The germline V and J ends were trimmed by 2 bases and 4 bases, with 8 bases remaining between them. This CDR3 is CASSLSVATEAFF. The CDR3 DNA reads TGTGCCAGCAGCTTAAGCGTGGCCACTGAAGCTTTCTTT.